These T cell receptor beta chains were read from a single sample in a study of blood T cell repertoires in COVID-19. TCRdb's table, derived via immunoSEQ multiplex PCR, lists solely in-frame clones and lacks some. The table includes 200,000 to 250,000 clones, 80% to 90% detected once. Sequencing was performed on PBMCs or T cells enriched from blood (not recorded which). These receptors all stem from a woman in her fifties or sixties with acute COVID-19. Both conserved end residues are part of each CDR3. The D gene is left open where the match is weak. Expanded clones get a size class; other rows say once, few or many, or leave the size out.

abundance: once; v_gene: TRBV6-6; j_gene: TRBJ2-2; d_gene: -; CDR3aa: CASSYDGGDTGELFF; CDR3nt: TGTGCCAGCAGTTACGACGGGGGAGACACCGGGGAGCTGTTTTTT
abundance: -; v_gene: TRBV7-9; j_gene: TRBJ2-7; d_gene: -; CDR3aa: CASSQGGGGHSYEQYF; CDR3nt: TGTGCCAGCAGTCAGGGAGGAGGGGGCCACTCCTACGAGCAGTACTTC
abundance: -; v_gene: TRBV6-5; j_gene: TRBJ1-4; d_gene: -; CDR3aa: CASSYLAPNPGKLFF; CDR3nt: TGTGCCAGCAGTTATTTAGCACCTAACCCGGGGAAACTGTTTTTT
abundance: -; v_gene: TRBV21-1; j_gene: TRBJ1-1; d_gene: -; CDR3aa: CASSKKGRRSTEAFF; CDR3nt: TGTGCCAGCAGCAAAAAAGGTAGAAGGAGCACTGAAGCTTTCTTT
abundance: -; v_gene: TRBV5-1; j_gene: TRBJ1-1; d_gene: -; CDR3aa: CASSSQGSNTEAFF; CDR3nt: TGCGCCAGCAGCTCACAGGGTTCGAACACTGAAGCTTTCTTT
abundance: -; v_gene: TRBV21-1; j_gene: TRBJ2-7; d_gene: -; CDR3aa: CASSVRTSGRKEQYF; CDR3nt: TGTGCCAGCAGCGTCCGGACTAGCGGGAGGAAGGAGCAGTACTTC
abundance: -; v_gene: TRBV2; j_gene: TRBJ1-5; d_gene: -; CDR3aa: CASRDFNQPQHF; CDR3nt: TGTGCCAGCAGGGACTTCAATCAGCCCCAGCATTTT
abundance: -; v_gene: TRBV4-2; j_gene: TRBJ2-4; d_gene: -; CDR3aa: CASSQSSGLAKNIQYF; CDR3nt: TGTGCCAGCAGCCAGAGTAGCGGACTAGCCAAAAACATTCAGTACTTC
abundance: many; v_gene: TRBV4-3; j_gene: TRBJ2-5; d_gene: -; CDR3aa: CASSHGRGFQETQYF; CDR3nt: TGCGCCAGCAGCCATGGGCGGGGATTCCAAGAGACCCAGTACTTC
abundance: -; v_gene: TRBV28; j_gene: TRBJ2-1; d_gene: TRBD1; CDR3aa: CASSSPGQGDYEQFF; CDR3nt: TGTGCCAGCAGTTCACCGGGACAGGGCGACTATGAGCAGTTCTTC
abundance: -; v_gene: TRBV23-1; j_gene: TRBJ2-2; d_gene: -; CDR3aa: CASSQWLNTGELFF; CDR3nt: TGCGCCAGCAGTCAATGGCTCAACACCGGGGAGCTGTTTTTT
abundance: -; v_gene: TRBV28; j_gene: TRBJ2-5; d_gene: TRBD2; CDR3aa: CASSPHRGGQETQYF; CDR3nt: TGTGCCAGCAGTCCGCATCGGGGGGGCCAAGAGACCCAGTACTTC
abundance: -; v_gene: TRBV28; j_gene: TRBJ2-2; d_gene: -; CDR3aa: CASSPQGSVTGELFF; CDR3nt: TGTGCCAGCAGTCCACAAGGGAGTGTAACCGGGGAGCTGTTTTTT
abundance: -; v_gene: TRBV30; j_gene: TRBJ1-5; d_gene: -; CDR3aa: CAWSRGVVSSNQPQHF; CDR3nt: TGTGCCTGGAGCCGGGGGGTGGTTAGTAGCAATCAGCCCCAGCATTTT
abundance: -; v_gene: TRBV11-2; j_gene: TRBJ1-4; d_gene: -; CDR3aa: CASSLTRGTGREKLFF; CDR3nt: TGTGCCAGCAGCCTCACGCGCGGTACAGGGCGAGAAAAACTGTTTTTT
abundance: -; v_gene: TRBV5-4; j_gene: TRBJ2-7; d_gene: TRBD1; CDR3aa: CASSLDRGHEQYF; CDR3nt: TGTGCCAGCAGCTTGGACAGGGGACACGAGCAGTACTTC